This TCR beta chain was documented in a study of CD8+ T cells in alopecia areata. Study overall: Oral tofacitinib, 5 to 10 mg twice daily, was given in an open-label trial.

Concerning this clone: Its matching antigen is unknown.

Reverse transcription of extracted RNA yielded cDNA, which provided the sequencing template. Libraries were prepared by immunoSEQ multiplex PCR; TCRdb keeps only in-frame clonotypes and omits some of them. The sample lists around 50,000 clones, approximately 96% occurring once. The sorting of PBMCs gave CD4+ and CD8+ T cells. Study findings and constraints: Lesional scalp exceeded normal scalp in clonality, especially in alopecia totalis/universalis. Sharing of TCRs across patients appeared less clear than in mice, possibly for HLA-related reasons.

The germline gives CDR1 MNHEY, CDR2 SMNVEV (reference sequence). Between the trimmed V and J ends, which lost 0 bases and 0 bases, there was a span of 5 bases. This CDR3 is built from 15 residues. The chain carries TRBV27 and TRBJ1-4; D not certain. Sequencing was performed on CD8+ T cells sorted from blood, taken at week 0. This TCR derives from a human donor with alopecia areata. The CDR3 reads CASSLSGATNEKLFF. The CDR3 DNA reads TGTGCCAGCAGTTTATCGGGTGCAACTAATGAAAAACTGTTTTTT.